Sequencing of this T cell receptor beta chain was carried out in a study of blood T cell repertoires in COVID-19. Study-level information: Collection of acute and convalescent COVID-19 samples took place in the United States, Italy and Spain. The analysed material was cDNA or gDNA that came from T cells, B-cell-depleted T cells, or PBMCs.

Original processing methods: Amplified reference gene primers provided the basis for estimating nucleated cell counts. Generated by immunoSEQ multiplex PCR, the TCRdb table keeps only in-frame clones and is missing some. V, J and clone size are taken as reported in that table, and D and trimming were inferred from the DNA itself. Here the sample spans roughly 160,000 clones, roughly 84% being singletons. Seattle patients were enrolled while actively infected and followed longitudinally. This clonotype was sampled from a woman aged 45-60 years with COVID-19, enrolled during active disease. Sequences were obtained from peripheral blood.

CDR3 protein: CASGGAGTGELFF. The CDR3 DNA is TGTGCTAGCGGGGGGGCTGGCACCGGGGAGCTGTTTTTT. The chain recombines TRBV2 with TRBJ2-2; the match to TRBD2 covers 11 bases. In germline, CDR1 is SNHLY, CDR2 FYNNEI. This CDR3 spans 13 amino acids.